This entry lists 19 T cell receptor beta chains sequenced from one sample in a study of control samples from healthy donors and cancer patients. Assay: immunoSEQ multiplex PCR; the TCRdb copy retains only in-frame clones and omits some. The sample consists of approximately 60,000 clones, about 91% of them appearing once. The specimen was PBMCs. The receptors shown here come from a man aged 30 to 45 with colorectal cancer.

The genes are TRBV19 and TRBJ1-2, with D tentatively TRBD1 (6 bases). This CDR3 has 15 amino acids. Trimming took off 6 bases at V and 2 bases at J, with 16 bases between the two ends. Germline CDR1 is LNHDA and CDR2 is SQIVND (reference sequence). CDR3 in DNA: TGTGCCAGTAGCCTATGGCAGGGGTTCAACTATGGCTACACCTTC. This sequence encodes CASSLWQGFNYGYTF. The whole variable domain, filled in from reference TRBV19 and TRBJ1-2, reads DGGITQSPKYLFRKEGQNVTLSCEQNLNHDAMYWYRQDPGQGLRLIYYSQIVNDFQKGDIAEGYSVSREKKESFPLTVTSAQKNPTAFYLCASSLWQGFNYGYTFGSGTRLTVV.

The gene calls are TRBV11-2 and TRBJ2-7, with 8 bases lining up with TRBD1. Germline assignment: CDR1 SGHAT and CDR2 FQNNGV. The V and J ends lost 5 bases and 5 bases, in that order; junction bases with no gene match: 8. The CDR3 loop spans 14 amino acids. This CDR3 is CASSATFRGHEQYF. The DNA of the CDR3 is TGTGCCAGCAGCGCTACCTTCAGGGGGCACGAGCAGTACTTC.

The CDR3 loop reads CASSQGRGTDTQYF. In DNA, the CDR3 is TGCGCCAGCAGCCAGGGGAGGGGCACAGATACGCAGTATTTT. The chain couples TRBV4-3 to TRBJ2-3, with TRBD2 matching over 7 bases. This CDR3 spans 14 amino acids. Unmatched junction bases numbered 1, after V lost 3 bases and J lost 1 base. The germline CDR1 and CDR2 sequences are LGHNA and YSLEER.

The chain links TRBV3-1 (or the pseudogene TRBV3-2) to TRBJ2-7, with TRBD1 matching 10 bases. This CDR3 contains 17 residues. J was trimmed by 2 bases and V by 0 bases; bases with no gene match: 7. The V gene's germline CDR1 is LGHDT and CDR2 YNNKEL (reference sequence). The CDR3 protein is CASSQDSGGTGAYEQYF. CDR3 DNA: TGTGCCAGCAGCCAAGATTCAGGGGGGACAGGGGCCTACGAGCAGTACTTC.

J is TRBJ2-2 and V is TRBV27; D not resolved. The germline CDR1 and CDR2 sequences are MNHEY and SMNVEV (reference sequence). CDR3 length: 12 amino acids. V lost 6 bases and J 2 bases, leaving 4 bases between the germline ends. CDR3 sequence: CASRTNTGELFF. Here the CDR3 DNA reads TGTGCCAGCAGGACCAACACCGGGGAGCTGTTTTTT.

This clone turned up a few times. The chain joins TRBV7-9 to TRBJ1-1; no reliable D call. Per the germline V gene, CDR1 is SEHNR and CDR2 is FQNEAQ (reference sequence). V was trimmed by 5 bases and J by 1 base, leaving 8 bases between them. The length of the CDR3 is 13 residues. The CDR3 nucleotides read TGTGCCAGCAGCGGCATTCGGAACACTGAAGCTTTCTTT. Translating gives CASSGIRNTEAFF.

The V gene is TRBV30, the J gene TRBJ1-2, with TRBD1 as a possible D gene (5 bases). Trimming cost V 0 bases and J 8 bases, with 16 bases left between them. Germline V lookup: CDR1 GTSNPN, CDR2 SVGIG (reference sequence). CDR3 length: 14 amino acids. The CDR3 sequence is CAWSVARGAGGYTF. CDR3 nucleotide sequence: TGTGCCTGGAGTGTAGCTAGAGGGGCGGGCGGCTACACCTTC.

The chain links TRBV5-1 to TRBJ2-7; TRBD1 matches at 8 bases. Trimming at V came to 3 bases and at J to 3 bases, leaving 2 bases not matched to a gene. The CDR3 runs 13 residues. Germline values: CDR1 SGHRS, CDR2 YFSETQ. The CDR3 loop reads CASSSGQVYEQYF. CDR3 sequence (DNA): TGCGCCAGCAGCTCGGGACAGGTCTACGAGCAGTACTTC.

This rearrangement joins TRBV12-3 or TRBV12-4 to TRBJ1-1; D call uncertain. This CDR3 is built from 12 residues. With 5 bases removed from V and 6 bases from J, the gap between germline ends came to 10 bases. The CDR3 here is CASSHSRSEAFF. CDR3 DNA sequence: TGTGCCAGCAGTCATTCCCGATCTGAAGCTTTCTTT.

The chain links TRBV24-1 to TRBJ2-3, with 8 bases that match TRBD2. Trimming removed 5 bases from V and 3 bases from J; junction bases left unmatched: 18. The CDR3 length is 19 residues. Germline V CDR1 and CDR2: KGHDR, SFDVKD. CDR3 amino acids: CATSGGERAGGLGTDTQYF. The CDR3 bases are TGTGCCACCAGTGGAGGCGAACGGGCGGGGGGCCTCGGGACAGATACGCAGTATTTT.

The chain uses TRBV7-2 and TRBJ2-1; D unclear. Trimming took off 3 bases at V and 0 bases at J, with 9 bases between the two ends. This CDR3 has 15 amino acids. Germline assignment: CDR1 SGHTA and CDR2 FQGNSA. CDR3 protein: CASSLGFSSYNEQFF. In DNA form, the CDR3 reads TGTGCCAGCAGCTTGGGCTTCAGCTCCTACAATGAGCAGTTCTTC.

V usage is TRBV12-3 or TRBV12-4 and J usage is TRBJ2-7; D is uncertain. V lost 4 bases and J lost 6, with 10 bases in between. This CDR3 has 12 amino acids. CDR3 nucleotides: TGTGCCAGCAGTTCCCACCTGGGCGAGCAGTACTTC. It yields the protein CASSSHLGEQYF.

Worth noting for this clone: Other DNA sequences from this sample encode an identical CDR3 as well. The V gene is TRBV5-1, the J gene TRBJ1-1; D is uncertain. V was clipped by 0 bases and J by 3 bases, with 6 bases between them. Per germline, CDR1 SGHRS and CDR2 YFSETQ. The CDR3 length is 13 residues. The CDR3 sequence: CASSLAADTEAFF. For the CDR3, the DNA is TGCGCCAGCAGCTTGGCCGCGGACACTGAAGCTTTCTTT.

The chain is built from TRBV12-3 or TRBV12-4 and TRBJ2-3; either TRBD1 or TRBD2 may supply D (5 bases each). V shed 7 bases and J shed 6 bases, with 14 bases lying between them. The CDR3 extends over 13 amino acids. The CDR3 sequence is CASTVRESDTQYF. CDR3 in DNA: TGTGCCAGCACAGTCAGGGAGTCGGATACGCAGTATTTT.

The V and J genes are TRBV7-9 and TRBJ1-6; D remains unclear. The CDR3 extends over 14 amino acids. The V gene's germline CDR1 is SEHNR and CDR2 FQNEAQ (reference sequence). The V gene lost 2 bases and the J gene lost 13 bases, with 15 bases spanning the gap. CDR3 region: CASSLTGKNPPLHF. The CDR3 DNA reads as TGTGCCAGCAGCTTAACTGGGAAGAACCCGCCCCTCCACTTT. Full variable domain (missing parts from reference TRBV7-9 and TRBJ1-6): DTGVSQNPRHKITKRGQNVTFRCDPISEHNRLYWYRQTLGQGPEFLTYFQNEAQLEKSRLLSDRFSAERPKGSFSTLEIQRTEQGDSAMYLCASSLTGKNPPLHFGNGTRLTVT.

The gene calls are TRBV9 and TRBJ2-5; D not certain. From germline, CDR1 is SGDLS and CDR2 YYNGEE. This CDR3 contains 13 residues. V lost 0 bases to trimming and J lost 6 bases, with 9 bases between them. CDR3 protein: CASSVDAWKTQYF. As DNA, the CDR3 is TGTGCCAGCAGCGTAGACGCGTGGAAGACCCAGTACTTC.

V gene TRBV11-2 combines with J gene TRBJ1-1; TRBD1 matches 11 bases. Germline CDR1 reads SGHAT; CDR2 reads FQNNGV. The CDR3 consists of 13 residues. V shed 5 bases, J shed 11 bases, and the junction held 7 bases outside the gene matches. CDR3 sequence: CASSPMDRGHAFF. DNA for the CDR3: TGTGCCAGCAGCCCTATGGACAGGGGGCATGCTTTCTTT.

The V and J genes are TRBV21-1 and TRBJ1-1; the table assigns TRBD1, which was not confirmed against the DNA. TRBV21-1 corresponds to a pseudogene. The CDR3 loop spans 16 amino acids. The CDR3: CASSNTGVRRNTEAFF. The DNA of the CDR3 is TGTGCCAGCAGCAATACAGGGGTTAGGAGGAACACTGAAGCTTTCTTT.

The J gene is TRBJ1-1, the V gene TRBV19; D unclear. The CDR3 is 15 residues long. Germline lookup yields CDR1 LNHDA and CDR2 SQIVND (reference sequence). The germline V and J ends were trimmed by 3 bases and 1 base, with 12 bases remaining between them. CDR3 protein: CASSISAAPNTEAFF. In DNA, the CDR3 is TGTGCCAGTAGTATCTCGGCAGCGCCGAACACTGAAGCTTTCTTT.